A selection of T cell receptor beta chains follows, all from one sample in a study of shared clonotypes between healthy human individuals. Produced via immunoSEQ multiplex PCR; TCRdb's table is partial and in-frame only. The sample carries a few hundred thousand clones, 77% recorded once. Sample: PBMCs. These receptors all come from a woman in her thirties or forties in good health. Some clones in this sample may be carry-over from other donors' samples. Each CDR3 is given with its conserved first and last residue. The order of the fields is CDR3 protein, CDR3 DNA, D gene, J gene, V gene, clone size. The D gene is left open where the match is weak. Clone size is shown for a subset of rows, as once, few, many or a class of expanded clone.

CDR3: CASGEGGRETQYF
DNA: TGTGCCAGCGGTGAGGGTGGGAGGGAGACCCAGTACTTC
D: -
J: TRBJ2-5
V: TRBV11-3
size: -

CDR3: CASSPYATDTQYF
DNA: TGTGCCAGCAGCCCCTACGCGACAGATACGCAGTATTTT
D: -
J: TRBJ2-3
V: TRBV14
size: -

CDR3: CASSLASGRVGNEQFF
DNA: TGCGCCAGCAGCTTGGCTAGCGGGAGGGTGGGCAATGAGCAGTTCTTC
D: TRBD2
J: TRBJ2-1
V: TRBV5-1
size: -

CDR3: CASSTGQGIDEQYF
DNA: TGCGCCAGCAGCACGGGACAGGGTATCGACGAGCAGTACTTC
D: TRBD1
J: TRBJ2-7
V: TRBV5-1
size: -

CDR3: CASSVGSYEQYF
DNA: TGTGCCAGCAGCGTCGGGAGTTACGAGCAGTACTTC
D: -
J: TRBJ2-7
V: TRBV7-8
size: many

CDR3: CASSLDNYGYTF
DNA: TGTGCCAGCAGCTTAGACAACTATGGCTACACCTTC
D: -
J: TRBJ1-2
V: TRBV7-9
size: -

CDR3: CASSESRRQDSVGEQYF
DNA: TGTGCCAGCAGTGAAAGTAGGAGGCAGGACAGCGTCGGGGAGCAGTACTTC
D: -
J: TRBJ2-7
V: TRBV6-1
size: -

CDR3: CASSLSIGGDSSSELFF
DNA: TGTGCCAGCAGCTTGAGTATCGGTGGGGACAGTTCTTCGGAGCTGTTTTTT
D: TRBD1
J: TRBJ2-2
V: TRBV5-4
size: -

CDR3: CASSQSEEAGYTF
DNA: TGTGCCAGCAGCCAATCGGAGGAAGCTGGCTACACCTTC
D: -
J: TRBJ1-2
V: TRBV16
size: -

CDR3: CASRLAAGELFF
DNA: TGTGCCAGCCGACTAGCGGCCGGGGAGCTGTTTTTT
D: TRBD2
J: TRBJ2-2
V: TRBV2
size: once

CDR3: CASSPSTTYEQYF
DNA: TGTGCCAGCAGTCCTAGCACTACCTACGAGCAGTACTTC
D: -
J: TRBJ2-7
V: TRBV6-1
size: once

CDR3: CASSLVTGASYNEQFF
DNA: TGCGCCAGCAGCTTAGTGACAGGGGCCTCCTACAATGAGCAGTTCTTC
D: TRBD1
J: TRBJ2-1
V: TRBV5-1
size: -

CDR3: CASSQEGFPGELFF
DNA: TGTGCCAGCAGCCAGGAGGGGTTTCCCGGGGAGCTGTTTTTT
D: -
J: TRBJ2-2
V: TRBV6-5
size: -

CDR3: CASSLGSDPNTGELFF
DNA: TGTGCCAGCAGTTTAGGTAGCGACCCGAACACCGGGGAGCTGTTTTTT
D: -
J: TRBJ2-2
V: TRBV27
size: many

CDR3: CASSDRSANEQYF
DNA: TGTGCCAGCAGTGATCGCTCGGCGAACGAGCAGTACTTC
D: -
J: TRBJ2-7
V: TRBV2
size: -

CDR3: CASRYKLGRQVSSGNTIYF
DNA: TGTGCCAGCAGATATAAATTGGGCCGGCAGGTGAGCTCTGGAAACACCATATATTTT
D: -
J: TRBJ1-3
V: TRBV27
size: many

CDR3: CASSQGQGRRDNYGYTF
DNA: TGCGCCAGCAGCCAAGGACAGGGGCGCCGAGATAACTATGGCTACACCTTC
D: TRBD1
J: TRBJ1-2
V: TRBV4-1
size: -

CDR3: CASSYRYRRNEKLFF
DNA: TGTGCCAGCAGTTACAGGTACAGAAGGAATGAAAAACTGTTTTTT
D: -
J: TRBJ1-4
V: TRBV6-6
size: -

CDR3: CASSLGGQQEAFF
DNA: TGTGCCAGCAGCCTAGGGGGACAGCAAGAAGCTTTCTTT
D: TRBD1
J: TRBJ1-1
V: TRBV11-1
size: many

CDR3: CAWKFAGGSQDEKLFF
DNA: TGTGCCTGGAAGTTCGCAGGGGGTAGTCAAGATGAAAAACTGTTTTTT
D: TRBD1
J: TRBJ1-4
V: TRBV30
size: many

CDR3: CASSPRTSDNEQFF
DNA: TGTGCCAGCAGCCCGAGGACTAGCGACAATGAGCAGTTCTTC
D: TRBD2
J: TRBJ2-1
V: TRBV7-7
size: -

CDR3: CATSRDRGGALYNEQFF
DNA: TGTGCCACCAGCAGAGATCGAGGGGGAGCTCTCTACAATGAGCAGTTCTTC
D: -
J: TRBJ2-1
V: TRBV15
size: -

CDR3: CASSLIGSGDSNEQFF
DNA: TGTGCCAGCAGCTTGATAGGGTCGGGAGATAGTAATGAGCAGTTCTTC
D: -
J: TRBJ2-1
V: TRBV5-4
size: few

CDR3: CASSPRLVSGRNPYNEQFF
DNA: TGTGCCAGCAGCCCCCGTCTAGTTAGCGGGAGGAATCCTTACAATGAGCAGTTCTTC
D: TRBD2
J: TRBJ2-1
V: TRBV9
size: -

CDR3: CATSTFLGDRSGANVLTF
DNA: TGTGCCACCAGCACCTTCTTAGGGGACAGGTCTGGGGCCAACGTCCTGACTTTC
D: TRBD1
J: TRBJ2-6
V: TRBV15
size: -

CDR3: CASSLISLGRDEQFF
DNA: TGTGCCAGCAGCTTAATCTCCCTAGGGCGTGACGAGCAGTTCTTC
D: -
J: TRBJ2-1
V: TRBV7-2
size: -

CDR3: CASSLQGQLRGEQYF
DNA: TGTGCCAGCAGCTTGCAAGGCCAGCTTCGAGGCGAGCAGTACTTC
D: -
J: TRBJ2-7
V: TRBV5-6
size: -

CDR3: CASSEGQDSYEQYF
DNA: TGTGCCAGCAGCGAGGGACAGGATTCCTACGAGCAGTACTTC
D: TRBD1
J: TRBJ2-7
V: TRBV9
size: many

CDR3: CASSGDPGVEKLFF
DNA: TGTGCCAGCAGCGGTGATCCGGGGGTTGAAAAACTGTTTTTT
D: -
J: TRBJ1-4
V: TRBV9
size: -

CDR3: CASSSYGRGGTDTQYF
DNA: TGCGCCAGCAGCTCTTATGGGCGAGGGGGCACAGATACGCAGTATTTT
D: -
J: TRBJ2-3
V: TRBV5-1
size: -

CDR3: CAISGDRGQDTQYF
DNA: TGTGCCATCAGTGGGGACAGGGGGCAAGATACGCAGTATTTT
D: TRBD1
J: TRBJ2-3
V: TRBV10-3
size: -

CDR3: CASSLGTSVAGELFF
DNA: TGTGCCAGCAGTCTGGGGACTAGCGTTGCCGGGGAGCTGTTTTTT
D: TRBD2
J: TRBJ2-2
V: TRBV28
size: -

CDR3: CASSLGGLGTEAFF
DNA: TGTGCCAGCAGCTTAGGGGGGCTGGGCACTGAAGCTTTCTTT
D: -
J: TRBJ1-1
V: TRBV7-3
size: -

CDR3: CATSRGGTGELFF
DNA: TGTGCCACCAGCAGAGGGGGCACCGGGGAGCTGTTTTTT
D: -
J: TRBJ2-2
V: TRBV15
size: few

CDR3: CASSGQQVTQYF
DNA: TGTGCCAGCAGTGGGCAGCAAGTGACCCAGTACTTC
D: -
J: TRBJ2-5
V: TRBV2
size: -

CDR3: CASSQVGPGVAETQYF
DNA: TGTGCCAGCAGCCAAGTTGGACCGGGAGTGGCAGAGACCCAGTACTTC
D: -
J: TRBJ2-5
V: TRBV4-2
size: -

CDR3: CASSARQGINTEAFF
DNA: TGTGCCAGCAGTGCCAGACAGGGGATAAACACTGAAGCTTTCTTT
D: TRBD1
J: TRBJ1-1
V: TRBV6-1
size: -

CDR3: CAWSGWGITGRAMDEQYF
DNA: TGTGCCTGGAGTGGATGGGGAATTACCGGGAGGGCCATGGACGAGCAGTACTTC
D: TRBD2
J: TRBJ2-7
V: TRBV30
size: -

CDR3: CASSYSKQGIQYF
DNA: TGTGCCAGCAGCTATTCAAAACAGGGAATCCAGTACTTC
D: -
J: TRBJ2-5
V: TRBV6-5
size: few

CDR3: CASSLGLASPNEQFF
DNA: TGCGCCAGCAGCTTGGGGCTAGCGTCCCCCAATGAGCAGTTCTTC
D: -
J: TRBJ2-1
V: TRBV5-1
size: many

CDR3: CANRGISYEQYF
DNA: TGTGCCAACCGCGGGATTTCCTACGAGCAGTACTTC
D: -
J: TRBJ2-7
V: TRBV2
size: few

CDR3: CASSQSGTSDNEQFF
DNA: TGTGCCAGCTCACAATCCGGGACTAGCGACAATGAGCAGTTCTTC
D: TRBD2
J: TRBJ2-1
V: TRBV18
size: -

CDR3: CASSSPDRGRTEAFF
DNA: TGTGCCAGCAGCTCCCCCGACAGGGGGCGGACTGAAGCTTTCTTT
D: TRBD1
J: TRBJ1-1
V: TRBV5-4
size: -

CDR3: CASSLAQRANTEAFF
DNA: TGCGCCAGCAGCTTGGCCCAACGGGCTAACACTGAAGCTTTCTTT
D: -
J: TRBJ1-1
V: TRBV5-1
size: -

CDR3: CASSQGTSDWAETQYF
DNA: TGTGCCAGCAGCCAGGGGACTAGTGATTGGGCGGAGACCCAGTACTTC
D: TRBD2
J: TRBJ2-5
V: TRBV4-2
size: -

CDR3: CASSFTSYEQYF
DNA: TGTGCCAGCAGCTTCACCTCCTACGAGCAGTACTTC
D: -
J: TRBJ2-7
V: TRBV7-8
size: -

CDR3: CASSPNRESAKNIQYF
DNA: TGTGCCAGCAGTCCTAACAGGGAGTCGGCCAAAAACATTCAGTACTTC
D: -
J: TRBJ2-4
V: TRBV6-6
size: -

CDR3: CASSPADSVETQYF
DNA: TGTGCCAGCTCACCAGCCGACAGTGTAGAGACCCAGTACTTC
D: -
J: TRBJ2-5
V: TRBV18
size: few

CDR3: CSVEAGGAGELFF
DNA: TGCAGCGTTGAGGCAGGGGGGGCCGGGGAGCTGTTTTTT
D: -
J: TRBJ2-2
V: TRBV29-1
size: -

CDR3: CASSSTSGSYEQYF
DNA: TGTGCCAGCAGCTCCACTAGCGGCTCCTACGAGCAGTACTTC
D: TRBD2
J: TRBJ2-7
V: TRBV7-2
size: -

CDR3: CASHAAGTYGYTF
DNA: TGTGCCAGTCATGCTGCTGGGACCTATGGCTACACCTTC
D: -
J: TRBJ1-2
V: TRBV11-2
size: -

CDR3: CASGPERAYEQYF
DNA: TGCGCCAGCGGGCCGGAGAGGGCTTACGAGCAGTACTTC
D: -
J: TRBJ2-7
V: TRBV5-1
size: few

CDR3: CAWSAQGAQPQHF
DNA: TGTGCCTGGAGTGCCCAGGGCGCTCAGCCCCAGCATTTT
D: -
J: TRBJ1-5
V: TRBV30
size: few